This TCR beta chain was captured in a study of blood T cell repertoires in COVID-19. Study details: Samples taken during acute and convalescent COVID-19 were collected in the United States, Italy and Spain. T cells, B-cell-depleted T cells, or PBMCs provided the cDNA or gDNA that served as material.

Clones were sequenced by immunoSEQ multiplex PCR, and TCRdb holds only the in-frame ones, with some missing. The sample lists hundreds of thousands of clones, roughly 85% occurring once. The length of the CDR3 is 15 residues. Per the germline V gene, CDR1 is MGHRA and CDR2 is YSYEKL. The J segment lost 10 bases and the V segment lost 7 bases, leaving 15 bases of the junction unmatched. Those enrolled in Seattle joined during active infection and were followed longitudinally afterward. The chain combines TRBV4-1 with TRBJ1-4, with TRBD1 matching 7 bases. This receptor was identified in a man in his fifties with COVID-19, enrolled during active disease. The sequenced sample consisted of peripheral blood. CDR3 loop: CASTSPGDSFGKLFF. CDR3 nucleotide sequence: TGCGCCAGCACCTCTCCTGGGGACAGTTTTGGAAAACTGTTTTTT.